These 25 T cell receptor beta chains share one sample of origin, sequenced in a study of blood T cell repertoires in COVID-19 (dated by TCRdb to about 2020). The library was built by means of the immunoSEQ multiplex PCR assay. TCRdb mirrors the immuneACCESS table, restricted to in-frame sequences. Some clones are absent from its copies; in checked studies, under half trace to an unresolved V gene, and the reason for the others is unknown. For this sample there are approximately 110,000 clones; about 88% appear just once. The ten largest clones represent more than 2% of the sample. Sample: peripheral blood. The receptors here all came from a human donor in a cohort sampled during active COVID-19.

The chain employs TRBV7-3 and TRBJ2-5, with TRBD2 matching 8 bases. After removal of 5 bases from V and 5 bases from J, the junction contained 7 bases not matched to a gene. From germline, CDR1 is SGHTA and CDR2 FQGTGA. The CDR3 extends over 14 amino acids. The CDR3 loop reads CASSPLGGVETQYF. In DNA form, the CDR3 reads TGTGCCAGCAGCCCCCTCGGGGGGGTCGAGACCCAGTACTTC.

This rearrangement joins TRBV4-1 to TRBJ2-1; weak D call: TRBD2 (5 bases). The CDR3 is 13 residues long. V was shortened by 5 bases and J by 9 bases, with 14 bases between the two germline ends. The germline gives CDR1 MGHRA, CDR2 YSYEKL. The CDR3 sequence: CASSRTGIAEQFF. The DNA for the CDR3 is TGCGCCAGCAGCAGAACCGGGATAGCTGAGCAGTTCTTC.

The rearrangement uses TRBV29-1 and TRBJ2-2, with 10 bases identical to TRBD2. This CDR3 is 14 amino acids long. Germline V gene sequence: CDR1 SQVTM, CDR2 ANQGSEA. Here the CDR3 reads CRIASGSLNGELFF. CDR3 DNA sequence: TGCAGGATTGCTAGCGGGAGTCTCAACGGGGAGCTGTTTTTT.

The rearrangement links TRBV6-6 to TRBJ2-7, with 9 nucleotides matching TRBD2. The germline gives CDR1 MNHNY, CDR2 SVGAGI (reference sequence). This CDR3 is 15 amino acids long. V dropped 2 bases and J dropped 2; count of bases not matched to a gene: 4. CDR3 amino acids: CASSYGTSRTYEQYF. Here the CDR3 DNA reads TGTGCCAGCAGTTACGGGACTAGCAGGACCTACGAGCAGTACTTC.

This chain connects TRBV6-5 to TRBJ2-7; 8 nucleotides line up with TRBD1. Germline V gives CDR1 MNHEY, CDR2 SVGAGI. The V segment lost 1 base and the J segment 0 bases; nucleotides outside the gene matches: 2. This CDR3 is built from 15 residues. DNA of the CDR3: TGTGCCAGCAGTTACTGGCAGGGGGCCTCCTACGAGCAGTACTTC. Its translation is CASSYWQGASYEQYF.

CDR3 protein: CASSQDYGRRVNGYTF. The CDR3 nucleotides read TGTGCCAGCAGCCAAGATTATGGGAGGAGGGTTAATGGCTACACCTTC. The chain has TRBV4-2 and TRBJ1-2; no clear D. The germline V gene encodes CDR1 LGHNA and CDR2 YNFKEQ. V was shortened by 0 bases and J by 6 bases, with 17 bases between the two germline ends. CDR3 length: 16 residues.

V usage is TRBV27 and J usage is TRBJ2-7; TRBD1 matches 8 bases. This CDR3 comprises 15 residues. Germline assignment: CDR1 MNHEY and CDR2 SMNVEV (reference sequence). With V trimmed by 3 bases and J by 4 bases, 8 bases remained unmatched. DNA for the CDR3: TGTGCCAGCAGTTTCCGGGACAGGCGGATTTACGAGCAGTACTTC. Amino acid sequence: CASSFRDRRIYEQYF.

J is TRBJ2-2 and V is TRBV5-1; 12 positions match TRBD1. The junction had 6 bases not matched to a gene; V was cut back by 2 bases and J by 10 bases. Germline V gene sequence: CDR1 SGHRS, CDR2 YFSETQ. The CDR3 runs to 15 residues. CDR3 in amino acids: CASSFTGTGGAELFF. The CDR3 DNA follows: TGCGCCAGCAGCTTCACCGGGACAGGGGGCGCGGAGCTGTTTTTT. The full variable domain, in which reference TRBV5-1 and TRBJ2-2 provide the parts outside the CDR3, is KAGVTQTPRYLIKTRGQQVTLSCSPISGHRSVSWYQQTPGQGLQFLFEYFSETQRNKGNFPGRFSGRQFSNSRSEMNVSTLELGDSALYLCASSFTGTGGAELFFGEGSRLTVL.

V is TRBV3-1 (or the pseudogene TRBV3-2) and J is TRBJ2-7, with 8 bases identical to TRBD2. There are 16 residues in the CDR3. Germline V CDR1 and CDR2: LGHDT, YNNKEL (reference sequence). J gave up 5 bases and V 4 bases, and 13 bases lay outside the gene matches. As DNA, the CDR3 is TGTGCCAGCAGCCCACTCCCGGGACTAGTATTCCACGAGCAGTACTTC. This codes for CASSPLPGLVFHEQYF.

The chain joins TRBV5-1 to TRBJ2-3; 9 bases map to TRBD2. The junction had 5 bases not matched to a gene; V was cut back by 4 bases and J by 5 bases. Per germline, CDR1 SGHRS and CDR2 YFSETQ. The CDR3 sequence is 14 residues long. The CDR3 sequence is CASSNGLALDTQYF. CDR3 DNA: TGCGCCAGCAGCAACGGACTAGCGTTAGATACGCAGTATTTT.

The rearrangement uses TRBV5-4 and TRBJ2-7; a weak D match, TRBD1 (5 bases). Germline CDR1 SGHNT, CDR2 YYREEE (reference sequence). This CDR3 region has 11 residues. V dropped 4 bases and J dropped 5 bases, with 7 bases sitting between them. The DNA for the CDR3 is TGTGCCAGCAGCCAGGGAAACGAGCAGTACTTC. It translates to CASSQGNEQYF. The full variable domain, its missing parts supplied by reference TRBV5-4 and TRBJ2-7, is ETGVTQSPTHLIKTRGQQVTLRCSSQSGHNTVSWYQQALGQGPQFIFQYYREEENGRGNFPPRFSGLQFPNYSSELNVNALELDDSALYLCASSQGNEQYFGPGTRLTVT.

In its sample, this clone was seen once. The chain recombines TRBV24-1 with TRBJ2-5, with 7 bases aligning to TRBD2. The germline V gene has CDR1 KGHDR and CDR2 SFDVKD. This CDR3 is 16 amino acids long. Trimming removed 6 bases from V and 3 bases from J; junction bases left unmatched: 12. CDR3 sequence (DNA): TGTGCCACCAGTTCAAGCGGGACGGCGGGTAAAGAGACCCAGTACTTC. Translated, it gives CATSSSGTAGKETQYF.

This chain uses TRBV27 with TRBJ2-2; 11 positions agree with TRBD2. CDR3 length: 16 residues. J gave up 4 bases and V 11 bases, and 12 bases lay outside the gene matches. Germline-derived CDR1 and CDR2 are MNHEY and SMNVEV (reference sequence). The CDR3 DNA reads TGTGCCGCAAGCCCCTCACTAGCGGGGGTCACCGGGGAGCTGTTTTTT. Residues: CAASPSLAGVTGELFF.

The CDR3 nucleotides are TGTGCCAGCAGTTTTGGCAGGGCCTACGAGCAGTACTTC. Protein product: CASSFGRAYEQYF. This chain links TRBV12-3 or TRBV12-4 with TRBJ2-7; perhaps TRBD1 as D (5 bases). V lost 3 bases, J lost 2 bases, and 8 bases lay in between. This CDR3 has 13 residues.

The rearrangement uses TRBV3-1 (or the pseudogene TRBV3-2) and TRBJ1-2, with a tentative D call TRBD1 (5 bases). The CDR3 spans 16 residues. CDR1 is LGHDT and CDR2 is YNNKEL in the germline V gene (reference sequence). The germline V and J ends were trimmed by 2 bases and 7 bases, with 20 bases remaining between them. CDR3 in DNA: TGTGCCAGCAGCCAACCCCGACAGCGCCGGATGTCTGGCTACACCTTC. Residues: CASSQPRQRRMSGYTF.

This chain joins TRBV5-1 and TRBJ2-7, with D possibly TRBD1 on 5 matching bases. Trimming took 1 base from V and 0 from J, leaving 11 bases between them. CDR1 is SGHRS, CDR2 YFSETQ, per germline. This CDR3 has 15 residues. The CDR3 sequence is CASSLSSGFSYEQYF. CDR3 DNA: TGCGCCAGCAGCTTGTCTTCAGGGTTCTCCTACGAGCAGTACTTC.

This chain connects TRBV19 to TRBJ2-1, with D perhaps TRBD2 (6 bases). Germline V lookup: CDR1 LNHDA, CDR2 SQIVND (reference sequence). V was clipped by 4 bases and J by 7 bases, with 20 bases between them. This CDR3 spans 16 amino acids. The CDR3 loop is CASSTTGTRGLNEQFF. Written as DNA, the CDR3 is TGTGCCAGTAGTACGACCGGGACTCGGGGATTAAATGAGCAGTTCTTC.

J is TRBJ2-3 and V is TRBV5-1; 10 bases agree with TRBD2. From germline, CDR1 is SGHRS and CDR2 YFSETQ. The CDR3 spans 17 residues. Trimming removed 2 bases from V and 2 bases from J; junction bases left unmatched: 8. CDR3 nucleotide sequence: TGCGCCAGCAGCTTAAACCTAGCGGGAGCTTTCACAGATACGCAGTATTTT. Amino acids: CASSLNLAGAFTDTQYF.

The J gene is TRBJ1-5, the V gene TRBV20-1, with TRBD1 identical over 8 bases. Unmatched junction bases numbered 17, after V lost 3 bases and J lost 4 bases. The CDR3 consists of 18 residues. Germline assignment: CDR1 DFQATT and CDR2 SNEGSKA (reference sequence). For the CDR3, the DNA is TGCAGTGCTAGTTTCCCTACCGGCTGGGGGACAGGAAATCAGCCCCAGCATTTT. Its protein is CSASFPTGWGTGNQPQHF.

The CDR3 loop reads CASSQVGSAAKNIQYF. DNA for the CDR3: TGCGCCAGCAGCCAAGTCGGTAGCGCGGCCAAAAACATTCAGTACTTC. The rearrangement joins TRBV4-1 to TRBJ2-4; tentatively, D is TRBD2 (5 bases). The CDR3 runs 16 residues. Germline lookup yields CDR1 MGHRA and CDR2 YSYEKL. The germline V and J ends were trimmed by 1 base and 1 base, with 11 bases remaining between them.

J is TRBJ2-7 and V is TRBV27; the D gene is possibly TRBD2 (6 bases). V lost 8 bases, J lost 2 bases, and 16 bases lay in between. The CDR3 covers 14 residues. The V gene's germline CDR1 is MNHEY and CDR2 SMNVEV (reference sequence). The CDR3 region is CASALRRLAYEQYF. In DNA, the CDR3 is TGTGCCAGCGCTCTCCGGAGACTAGCCTACGAGCAGTACTTC.

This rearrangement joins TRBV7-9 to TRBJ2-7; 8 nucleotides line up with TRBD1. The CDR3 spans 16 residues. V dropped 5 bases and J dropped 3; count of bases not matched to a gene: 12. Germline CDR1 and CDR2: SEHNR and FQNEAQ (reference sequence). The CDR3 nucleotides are TGTGCCAGCAGCGTGCGACAGGGGAATAATGTCTACGAGCAGTACTTC. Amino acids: CASSVRQGNNVYEQYF.

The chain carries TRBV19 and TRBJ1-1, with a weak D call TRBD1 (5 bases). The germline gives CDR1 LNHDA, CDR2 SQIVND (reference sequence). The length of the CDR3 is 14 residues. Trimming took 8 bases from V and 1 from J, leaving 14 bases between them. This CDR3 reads CASRPLQANTEAFF. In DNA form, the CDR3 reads TGTGCCAGTCGACCCCTACAGGCGAACACTGAAGCTTTCTTT.

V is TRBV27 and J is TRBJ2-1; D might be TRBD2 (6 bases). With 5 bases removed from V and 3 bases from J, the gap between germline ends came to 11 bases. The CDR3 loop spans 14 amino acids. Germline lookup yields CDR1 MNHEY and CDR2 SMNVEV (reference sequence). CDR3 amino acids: CASSPPGGYNEQFF. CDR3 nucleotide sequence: TGTGCCAGCAGTCCCCCCGGGGGCTACAATGAGCAGTTCTTC.

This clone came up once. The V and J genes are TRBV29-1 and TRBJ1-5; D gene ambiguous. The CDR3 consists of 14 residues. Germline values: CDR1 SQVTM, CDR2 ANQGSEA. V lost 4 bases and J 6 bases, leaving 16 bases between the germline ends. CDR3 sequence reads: CSVAEGAPGQPQHF. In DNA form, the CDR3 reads TGCAGCGTTGCCGAGGGCGCCCCTGGTCAGCCCCAGCATTTT.